These T cell receptor beta chains were read from a single sample in a study of blood T cell repertoires in COVID-19. Repertoires were generated with immunoSEQ multiplex PCR, while TCRdb's copy carries only in-frame clones and drops some. The sample has tens of thousands of clones, around 85% seen once. The sample was peripheral blood. These receptors came from an elderly man with acute or convalescent COVID-19. The CDR3 runs from the conserved cysteine through the conserved F or W. D genes are given only for firm matches. Clone sizes are given selectively: once, few, many, or a class where the clone is expanded.

J gene: TRBJ1-1; clone size: .; V gene: TRBV3-1/TRBV3-2; D gene: .; CDR3 protein: CASSQDGQLMNTEAFF; CDR3 DNA: TGTGCCAGCAGCCAAGACGGACAGCTCATGAACACTGAAGCTTTCTTT
J gene: TRBJ1-4; clone size: few; V gene: TRBV5-4; D gene: TRBD1; CDR3 protein: CASSLDRDLGKLFF; CDR3 DNA: TGTGCCAGCAGCTTAGACAGGGACCTCGGGAAACTGTTTTTT
J gene: TRBJ1-1; clone size: .; V gene: TRBV20-1; D gene: .; CDR3 protein: CSASEKGGNTEAFF; CDR3 DNA: TGCAGTGCTAGTGAGAAGGGAGGGAACACTGAAGCTTTCTTT
J gene: TRBJ2-2; clone size: .; V gene: TRBV5-1; D gene: TRBD2; CDR3 protein: CASSPLAGGSGELFF; CDR3 DNA: TGCGCCAGCAGCCCCCTAGCGGGAGGATCCGGGGAGCTGTTTTTT
J gene: TRBJ2-1; clone size: .; V gene: TRBV30; D gene: .; CDR3 protein: CAWSLPNWYNEQFF; CDR3 DNA: TGTGCCTGGAGTCTACCTAACTGGTACAATGAGCAGTTCTTC
J gene: TRBJ2-2; clone size: once; V gene: TRBV6-2/TRBV6-3; D gene: TRBD2; CDR3 protein: CASTPRSSGRSGELFF; CDR3 DNA: TGTGCCAGCACCCCTCGGTCTAGCGGGAGATCCGGGGAGCTGTTTTTT
J gene: TRBJ2-3; clone size: .; V gene: TRBV7-3; D gene: .; CDR3 protein: CASSLGGPGGTDTQYF; CDR3 DNA: TGTGCCAGCAGCTTAGGTGGCCCCGGAGGCACAGATACGCAGTATTTT
J gene: TRBJ2-7; clone size: .; V gene: TRBV7-8; D gene: TRBD1; CDR3 protein: CASSRGQAGGADEQYF; CDR3 DNA: TGTGCCAGCAGCCGAGGGCAGGCAGGGGGCGCGGACGAGCAGTACTTC
J gene: TRBJ1-3; clone size: .; V gene: TRBV3-1/TRBV3-2; D gene: .; CDR3 protein: CASSQDGSSGNTIYF; CDR3 DNA: TGTGCCAGCAGCCAAGATGGTAGCTCTGGAAACACCATATATTTT
J gene: TRBJ2-1; clone size: .; V gene: TRBV24-1; D gene: .; CDR3 protein: CATSDFSGDQYNEQFF; CDR3 DNA: TGTGCCACCAGTGATTTTTCGGGGGACCAATACAATGAGCAGTTCTTC
J gene: TRBJ2-7; clone size: .; V gene: TRBV30; D gene: .; CDR3 protein: CAWTQGRSSYEQYF; CDR3 DNA: TGTGCCTGGACCCAGGGGCGAAGCTCCTACGAGCAGTACTTC
J gene: TRBJ2-1; clone size: .; V gene: TRBV9; D gene: TRBD2; CDR3 protein: CASSVGLAGLYNEQFF; CDR3 DNA: TGTGCCAGCAGCGTAGGGCTAGCGGGACTCTACAATGAGCAGTTCTTC
J gene: TRBJ2-5; clone size: .; V gene: TRBV7-6; D gene: TRBD1; CDR3 protein: CASSLFGTGGVETQYF; CDR3 DNA: TGTGCCAGCAGCTTATTTGGGACAGGGGGGGTCGAGACCCAGTACTTC
J gene: TRBJ1-5; clone size: once; V gene: TRBV5-8; D gene: TRBD1; CDR3 protein: CASSSTGGNQPQHF; CDR3 DNA: TGTGCCAGCAGCTCCACAGGGGGCAATCAGCCCCAGCATTTT
J gene: TRBJ2-1; clone size: .; V gene: TRBV21-1; D gene: .; CDR3 protein: CASGTHRGNEQFF; CDR3 DNA: TGTGCCAGCGGAACCCACAGGGGTAATGAGCAGTTCTTC
J gene: TRBJ2-3; clone size: .; V gene: TRBV3-1/TRBV3-2; D gene: TRBD2; CDR3 protein: CASSQAMLAGADTQYF; CDR3 DNA: TGTGCCAGCAGCCAAGCGATGCTAGCGGGAGCAGATACGCAGTATTTT
J gene: TRBJ2-3; clone size: once; V gene: TRBV6-2/TRBV6-3; D gene: TRBD2; CDR3 protein: CASSYRTSGSADTQYF; CDR3 DNA: TGTGCCAGCAGTTACCGGACTAGCGGGAGTGCAGATACGCAGTATTTT
J gene: TRBJ1-4; clone size: few; V gene: TRBV28; D gene: .; CDR3 protein: CASSPRYGDFEKLFF; CDR3 DNA: TGTGCCAGCAGTCCCCGGTATGGGGACTTTGAAAAACTGTTTTTT
J gene: TRBJ1-2; clone size: .; V gene: TRBV7-2; D gene: TRBD1; CDR3 protein: CASSKLTGGLFGYTF; CDR3 DNA: TGTGCCAGCAGCAAACTGACAGGGGGCCTTTTTGGCTACACCTTC
J gene: TRBJ2-4; clone size: .; V gene: TRBV30; D gene: TRBD2; CDR3 protein: CAWSGPGGANIQYF; CDR3 DNA: TGTGCCTGGAGTGGACCGGGAGGGGCAAACATTCAGTACTTC
J gene: TRBJ2-4; clone size: .; V gene: TRBV5-1; D gene: .; CDR3 protein: CASSFGRAENIQYF; CDR3 DNA: TGCGCCAGCAGTTTCGGCAGGGCCGAAAACATTCAGTACTTC
J gene: TRBJ2-5; clone size: once; V gene: TRBV3-1/TRBV3-2; D gene: .; CDR3 protein: CASSDWWELLGETQYF; CDR3 DNA: TGTGCCAGCAGTGATTGGTGGGAGCTCCTTGGGGAGACCCAGTACTTC